The 22 T cell receptor beta chains below come from one sample, sequenced in a study of Ad26.COV2.S vaccination and SARS-CoV-2 variants. The method was immunoSEQ multiplex PCR; TCRdb's version includes in-frame clones alone and lacks a portion of them. The sample holds fewer than 500,000 clones, about 92% seen once. Treatment: 15 to 20 received Ad26.COV2.S at low or high dose, single or two shots; 5 received placebo; per-sample allocation not given. Sample collection was performed on day 63 after the first vaccine or placebo injection. Sequencing was performed on peripheral blood, taken in a trial of Ad26.COV2.S vaccine versus placebo. These receptors all come from a person aged 18-65 years who received the Ad26.COV2.S COVID-19 vaccine or a placebo.

The chain joins TRBV9 to TRBJ2-2; TRBD2 matches 10 bases. Germline CDR1 and CDR2: SGDLS and YYNGEE. The CDR3 contains 20 residues. The V and J ends lost 0 bases and 4 bases, in that order; junction bases with no gene match: 15. The CDR3 DNA is TGTGCCAGCAGCGTAGGGACTGGGGCTAGCGGGAGTCTATTCACCGGGGAGCTGTTTTTT. Translation gives CASSVGTGASGSLFTGELFF.

The rearrangement joins TRBV6-5 to TRBJ1-2, with D perhaps TRBD1 (5 bases). Trimming removed 4 bases from V and 4 bases from J, with 13 bases in between. The CDR3 length is 14 residues. Germline V gives CDR1 MNHEY, CDR2 SVGAGI. This CDR3 reads CASSSPDGGYGYTF. As DNA, the CDR3 is TGTGCCAGCAGTTCCCCGGACGGGGGCTATGGCTACACCTTC.

V gene TRBV5-1 combines with J gene TRBJ2-4; the match to TRBD1 covers 8 bases. This CDR3 is 17 amino acids long. V lost 4 bases and J lost 3; bases outside the gene matches: 12. Per the germline V gene, CDR1 is SGHRS and CDR2 is YFSETQ. CDR3 amino acids: CASSASTGDGGKNIQYF. CDR3 coding DNA: TGCGCCAGCAGCGCCTCGACAGGGGATGGTGGCAAAAACATTCAGTACTTC.

This chain links TRBV5-6 with TRBJ1-1; maybe TRBD1 (5 bases). V lost 1 base and J 7 bases, leaving 11 bases between the germline ends. The CDR3 is 13 amino acids. Germline V gene sequence: CDR1 SGHDT, CDR2 YYEEEE. The CDR3 DNA reads as TGTGCCAGCAGCTTGTTTTTGGGGGATGAAGCTTTCTTT. Translating it yields CASSLFLGDEAFF.

The chain employs TRBV10-3 and TRBJ1-6, with 8 bases lining up with TRBD1. CDR3 size: 14 residues. Germline CDR1 reads ENHRY; CDR2 reads SYGVKD. Trimming cost V 0 bases and J 9 bases; bases outside gene matches: 1. In DNA, the CDR3 is TGTGCCATCAGTGAGTCACAGGGGGGTTCACCCCTCCACTTT. Translated, it gives CAISESQGGSPLHF.

The rearrangement joins TRBV30 to TRBJ2-4; D not certain. This CDR3 has 14 amino acids. Germline assignment: CDR1 GTSNPN and CDR2 SVGIG (reference sequence). V was shortened by 5 bases and J by 8 bases, with 19 bases between the two germline ends. The CDR3 sequence: CAWGEDRGLDIQYF. The DNA of the CDR3 is TGTGCCTGGGGTGAAGACCGAGGCTTAGACATTCAGTACTTC.

The chain has TRBV9 and TRBJ2-7; 7 bases align to TRBD2. The ends lost 4 bases at V and 3 bases at J; junction bases unmatched: 4. The CDR3 is made up of 13 amino acids. CDR1 and CDR2 (germline): SGDLS, YYNGEE. CDR3 sequence (DNA): TGTGCCAGCAGCCCTTGGGGGGGCTACGAGCAGTACTTC. Its translation: CASSPWGGYEQYF.

The rearrangement joins TRBV7-2 to TRBJ2-3; D remains ambiguous. The length of the CDR3 is 12 residues. Trimming shortened V by 6 bases and J by 0 bases, and 4 bases separated the two germline ends. Germline lookup yields CDR1 SGHTA and CDR2 FQGNSA. DNA of the CDR3: TGTGCCAGCAGAGGGAGCACAGATACGCAGTATTTT. Translated, it gives CASRGSTDTQYF.

In the case of this clone: This CDR3 is also generated by other DNA sequences in the sample. The chain uses TRBV28 and TRBJ2-6; D call uncertain. CDR1 and CDR2 (germline): MDHEN, SYDVKM. V was clipped by 2 bases and J by 1 base, with 3 bases between them. The CDR3 totals 14 residues. The CDR3: CASSLTSGANVLTF. Here the CDR3 DNA reads TGTGCCAGCAGTTTAACTTCTGGGGCCAACGTCCTGACTTTC.

This clone was seen a single time. J is TRBJ2-7 and V is TRBV4-1, with D tentatively TRBD2 (5 bases). The length of the CDR3 is 14 residues. V was cut by 0 bases and J by 6 bases, with 12 bases left in between. Per the germline V gene, CDR1 is MGHRA and CDR2 is YSYEKL. CDR3 sequence: CASSQEGRWFEQYF. CDR3 coding DNA: TGCGCCAGCAGCCAAGAAGGGAGATGGTTCGAGCAGTACTTC.

V gene TRBV12-3 or TRBV12-4 combines with J gene TRBJ2-1; D unclear. This CDR3 is built from 12 residues. The V end lost 5 bases, the J end lost 10 bases, and 12 bases lay between the germline ends. The CDR3 region has the DNA TGTGCCAGCAGTCCCTCCCCCAGGGAGCAGTTCTTC. This encodes CASSPSPREQFF.

The rearrangement joins TRBV5-6 to TRBJ2-7, with 11 positions matching TRBD2. Trimming took 4 bases from V and 3 from J; bases not matched to a gene: 6. The CDR3 spans 15 residues. CDR1 and CDR2 from the germline V gene are SGHDT and YYEEEE. The CDR3 DNA is TGTGCCAGCAGCGCCTCGCTAGCGGGAGGCTACGAGCAGTACTTC. It yields the protein CASSASLAGGYEQYF. Full variable domain (remainder filled in from reference TRBV5-6 and TRBJ2-7): DAGVTQSPTHLIKTRGQQVTLRCSPKSGHDTVSWYQQALGQGPQFIFQYYEEEERQRGNFPDRFSGHQFPNYSSELNVNALLLGDSALYLCASSASLAGGYEQYFGPGTRLTVT.

V and J are TRBV11-3 and TRBJ2-3; 9 nucleotides agree with TRBD1. This CDR3 contains 15 residues. Germline V gene lookup returns CDR1 SGHNT and CDR2 YENEEA. J gave up 3 bases and V 5 bases, and 6 bases lay outside the gene matches. CDR3 nucleotides: TGTGCCAGCAGCCCAGGGGGACAGGGAACAGATACGCAGTATTTT. Translated: CASSPGGQGTDTQYF.

J is TRBJ2-1 and V is TRBV20-1; D call uncertain. The CDR3 has 13 residues. V was pared by 3 bases and J by 3 bases, with 9 bases between. Per the germline V gene, CDR1 is DFQATT and CDR2 is SNEGSKA (reference sequence). The CDR3 sequence is CSASRLDYNEQFF. Written as DNA, the CDR3 is TGCAGTGCTAGTCGGCTAGACTACAATGAGCAGTTCTTC.

The chain is built from TRBV5-1 and TRBJ2-5; D may match TRBD1 or TRBD2 (5 bases each). Germline V gene data show CDR1 as SGHRS and CDR2 as YFSETQ. V lost 0 bases and J 7 bases, leaving 10 bases between the germline ends. This CDR3 contains 13 residues. The CDR3 spells CASSLGGGRTQYF. CDR3 coding DNA: TGCGCCAGCAGCTTGGGTGGGGGAAGGACCCAGTACTTC.

V and J are TRBV5-6 and TRBJ2-7, with 14 bases matching TRBD2. The junction had 6 bases not matched to a gene; V was cut back by 3 bases and J by 4 bases. Germline V lookup: CDR1 SGHDT, CDR2 YYEEEE. The CDR3 runs to 16 residues. The CDR3 region is CASSSVGLAGAYEQYF. The CDR3 DNA reads as TGTGCCAGCAGCTCCGTGGGACTAGCGGGAGCGTACGAGCAGTACTTC. Full variable domain (missing parts from reference TRBV5-6 and TRBJ2-7): DAGVTQSPTHLIKTRGQQVTLRCSPKSGHDTVSWYQQALGQGPQFIFQYYEEEERQRGNFPDRFSGHQFPNYSSELNVNALLLGDSALYLCASSSVGLAGAYEQYFGPGTRLTVT.

The chain uses TRBV19 and TRBJ1-6, with D perhaps matching TRBD1 (6 bases). V lost 5 bases, J lost 7 bases, and 12 bases lay in between. The CDR3 has 14 residues. Per germline, CDR1 LNHDA and CDR2 SQIVND (reference sequence). For the CDR3, the DNA is TGTGCCAGTAGTCTCCGGGACAAGAATTCACCCCTCCACTTT. Translating gives CASSLRDKNSPLHF.

CDR3 sequence reads: CASSGERDRTYNEQFF. The CDR3, as DNA: TGTGCCAGCAGTGGGGAGCGGGATAGGACCTACAATGAGCAGTTCTTC. The genes are TRBV25-1 and TRBJ2-1, with 7 bases identical to TRBD2. This CDR3 is 16 amino acids long. Per the germline V gene, CDR1 is MGHDK and CDR2 is SYGVNS. The trim removed 4 bases at V and 2 bases at J, leaving 8 bases unmatched.

Concerning this clone itself: Other DNA sequences of this sample code for an identical CDR3. The chain carries TRBV28 and TRBJ2-7, with 7 bases aligning to TRBD1. Germline V gene data show CDR1 as MDHEN and CDR2 as SYDVKM. The junction had 5 bases not matched to a gene; V was cut back by 3 bases and J by 3 bases. CDR3 length equals 14 residues. The CDR3 region has the DNA TGTGCCAGCAGTTTTACAGGGGCGAGCTACGAGCAGTACTTC. It is translated as CASSFTGASYEQYF.

The chain recombines TRBV7-2 with TRBJ2-2; D is unresolved. Germline-derived CDR1 and CDR2 are SGHTA and FQGNSA. The CDR3 has 15 residues. The ends were cut back, 0 bases at V and 3 bases at J, with 8 bases in the middle. As DNA, the CDR3 is TGTGCCAGCAGCTTAGCGCGGCAGTACACCGGGGAGCTGTTTTTT. It encodes CASSLARQYTGELFF.

This clone was found once. The chain links TRBV2 to TRBJ2-3; the D gene is possibly TRBD2 (6 bases). CDR1 is SNHLY and CDR2 is FYNNEI in the germline V gene. CDR3 length: 15 amino acids. V shed 8 bases and J shed 0 bases, with 15 bases lying between them. The CDR3: CASRRGPPSTDTQYF. In DNA, the CDR3 is TGTGCCAGCCGGAGGGGTCCCCCTAGCACAGATACGCAGTATTTT.

This rearrangement joins TRBV15 to TRBJ2-5; 12 positions agree with TRBD2. The J segment lost 4 bases and the V segment lost 1 base, leaving 4 bases of the junction unmatched. The CDR3 loop spans 16 amino acids. Germline assignment: CDR1 LNHNV and CDR2 YYDKDF (reference sequence). The CDR3 is CATSRGETSGRETQYF. CDR3 in DNA: TGTGCCACCAGCAGAGGGGAGACTAGCGGGAGAGAGACCCAGTACTTC. The whole variable domain, remainder taken from reference TRBV15 and TRBJ2-5, is DAMVIQNPRYQVTQFGKPVTLSCSQTLNHNVMYWYQQKSSQAPKLLFHYYDKDFNNEADTPDNFQSRRPNTSFCFLDIRSPGLGDTAMYLCATSRGETSGRETQYFGPGTRLLVL.